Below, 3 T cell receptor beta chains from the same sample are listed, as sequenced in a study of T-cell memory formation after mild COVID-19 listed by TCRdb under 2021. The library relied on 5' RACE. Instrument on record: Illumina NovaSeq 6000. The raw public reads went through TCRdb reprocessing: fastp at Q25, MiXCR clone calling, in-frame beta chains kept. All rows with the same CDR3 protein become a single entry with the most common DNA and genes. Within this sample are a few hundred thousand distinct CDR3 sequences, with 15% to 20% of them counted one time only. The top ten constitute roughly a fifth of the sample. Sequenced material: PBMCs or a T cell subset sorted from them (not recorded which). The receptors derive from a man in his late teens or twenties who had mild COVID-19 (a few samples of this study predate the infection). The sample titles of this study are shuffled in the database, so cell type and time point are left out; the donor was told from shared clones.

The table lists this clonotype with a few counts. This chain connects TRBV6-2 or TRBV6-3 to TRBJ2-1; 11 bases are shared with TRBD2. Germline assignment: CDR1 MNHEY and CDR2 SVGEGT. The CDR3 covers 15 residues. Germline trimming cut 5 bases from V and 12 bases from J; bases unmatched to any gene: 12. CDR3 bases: TGTGCCAGCAGTGGACCGGAATCTAGCGGGGGGATGCAGTTCTTC. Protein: CASSGPESSGGMQFF.

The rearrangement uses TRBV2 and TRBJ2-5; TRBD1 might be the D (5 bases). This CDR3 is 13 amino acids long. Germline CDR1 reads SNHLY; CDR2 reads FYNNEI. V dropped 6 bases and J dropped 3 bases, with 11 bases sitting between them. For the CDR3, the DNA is TGTGCCAGCAGGCTAGACAGTGAAGAGACCCAGTACTTC. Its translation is CASRLDSEETQYF.

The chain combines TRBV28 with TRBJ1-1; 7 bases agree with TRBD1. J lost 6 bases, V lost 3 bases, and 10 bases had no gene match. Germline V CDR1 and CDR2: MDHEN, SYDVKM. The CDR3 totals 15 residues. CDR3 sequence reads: CASSLMTTGRAEAFF. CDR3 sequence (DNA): TGTGCCAGCAGTTTGATGACGACAGGGAGGGCTGAAGCTTTCTTT.